The sequence of this T cell receptor beta chain was determined in a study of blood T cell repertoires in COVID-19. Patients from Seattle were sampled longitudinally, starting during active infection. The assay was immunoSEQ multiplex PCR, and TCRdb's table has in-frame clones only and misses some. The profile covers 200,000 to 250,000 clones, with around 90% appearing a single time and roughly 2.6% taken by the ten largest. The sequence came from a man aged 25-45 years with COVID-19, enrolled during active disease. Sequencing was performed on peripheral blood.

CDR3 amino acids: CASRANGEQYF. CDR3 in DNA: TGTGCCAGCAGGGCCAATGGTGAGCAGTACTTC. This rearrangement joins TRBV2 to TRBJ2-7; unclear D gene. Germline V CDR1 and CDR2: SNHLY, FYNNEI. V lost 6 bases, J lost 7 bases, and 10 bases lay in between. This CDR3 is 11 amino acids long.